The clone carrying this TCR beta chain was seen once. As yet, its antigen is unknown. The sample belongs to a study of Ad26.COV2.S vaccination and SARS-CoV-2 variants. Broader study findings: Possibly, TCR breadth and depth analyses underestimated total T cell responses. Recipients of either vaccine or placebo displayed similar breadth of non-spike TCRs. Post-vaccination breadth of spike-specific CD8+ and CD4+ T cell responses was reportedly substantial. Among vaccine recipients, spike-specific TCR breadth exceeded that of placebo recipients.

Germline CDR1 and CDR2: MNHEY and SVGAGI. This CDR3 has 14 amino acids. J lost 4 bases, V lost 6 bases, and 7 bases had no gene match. Clones were read by immunoSEQ multiplex PCR, and TCRdb kept only the in-frame ones, dropping some. The data hold approximately 340,000 clones, with around 92% observed a single time. This clonotype originated in a human donor who had recovered from COVID-19. This chain links TRBV6-5 with TRBJ2-7; 9 bases are shared with TRBD1. The starting material was peripheral blood, obtained after recovery from COVID-19. The CDR3 protein is CASRTGTGRYEQYF. CDR3 nucleotide sequence: TGTGCCAGCAGAACCGGGACAGGGAGATACGAGCAGTACTTC.